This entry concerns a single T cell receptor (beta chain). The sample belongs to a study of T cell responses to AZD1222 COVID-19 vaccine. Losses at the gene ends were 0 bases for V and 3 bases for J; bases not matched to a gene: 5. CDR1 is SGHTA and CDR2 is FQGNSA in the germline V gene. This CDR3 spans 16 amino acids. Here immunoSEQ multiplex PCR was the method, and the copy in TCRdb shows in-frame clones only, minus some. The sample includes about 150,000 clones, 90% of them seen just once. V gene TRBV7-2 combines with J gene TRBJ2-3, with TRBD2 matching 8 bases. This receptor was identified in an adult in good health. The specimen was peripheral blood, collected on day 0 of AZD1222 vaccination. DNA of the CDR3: TGTGCCAGCAGCTTAGCTCGGGGGGGAGGGACAGATACGCAGTATTTT. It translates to CASSLARGGGTDTQYF.